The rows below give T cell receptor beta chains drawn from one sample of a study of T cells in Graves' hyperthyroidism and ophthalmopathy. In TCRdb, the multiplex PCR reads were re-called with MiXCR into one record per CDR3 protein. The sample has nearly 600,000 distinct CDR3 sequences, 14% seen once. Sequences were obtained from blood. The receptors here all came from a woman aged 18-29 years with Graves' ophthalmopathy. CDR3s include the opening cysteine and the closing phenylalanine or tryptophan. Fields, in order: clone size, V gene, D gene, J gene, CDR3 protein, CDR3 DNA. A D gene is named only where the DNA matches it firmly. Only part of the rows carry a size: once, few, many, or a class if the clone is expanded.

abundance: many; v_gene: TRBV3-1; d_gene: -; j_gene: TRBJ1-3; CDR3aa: CASSLIPEAGNTIYF; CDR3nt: TGTGCCAGCAGTCTGATCCCCGAGGCGGGAAACACCATATATTTT
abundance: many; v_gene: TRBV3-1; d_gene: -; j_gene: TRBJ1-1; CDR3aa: CASSQVSPTEAFF; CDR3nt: TGTGCCAGCAGCCAAGTCTCTCCAACTGAAGCTTTCTTT
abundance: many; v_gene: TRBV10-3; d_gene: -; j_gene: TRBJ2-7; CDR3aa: CAITPGGTGTYEQYF; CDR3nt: TGTGCCATCACCCCCGGGGGGACAGGAACCTACGAGCAGTACTTC
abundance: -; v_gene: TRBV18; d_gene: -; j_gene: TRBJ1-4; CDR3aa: CASSRQEVGNEKLFF; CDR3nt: TGTGCCAGCTCACGTCAGGAGGTTGGAAATGAAAAACTGTTTTTT
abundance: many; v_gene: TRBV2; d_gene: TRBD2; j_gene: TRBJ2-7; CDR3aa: CASISPVGGLAGITVYEQYF; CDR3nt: TGTGCCAGCATCTCCCCCGTTGGAGGACTAGCGGGAATTACAGTCTACGAGCAGTACTTC
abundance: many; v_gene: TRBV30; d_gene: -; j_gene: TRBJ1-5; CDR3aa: CAWARQVNQPQHF; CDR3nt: TGTGCCTGGGCTAGACAGGTCAATCAGCCCCAGCATTTT
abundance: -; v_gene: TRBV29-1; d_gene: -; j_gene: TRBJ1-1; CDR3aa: CSGGGRGTEAFF; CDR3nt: TGCAGCGGAGGGGGGCGAGGAACTGAAGCTTTCTTT
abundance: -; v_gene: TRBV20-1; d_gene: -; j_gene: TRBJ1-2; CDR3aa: CSARSDSNYGYTF; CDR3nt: TGCAGTGCTAGATCAGATTCTAACTATGGCTACACCTTC
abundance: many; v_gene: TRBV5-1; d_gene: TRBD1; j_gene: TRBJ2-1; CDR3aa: CASSQTGSVQGNEQFF; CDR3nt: TGCGCCAGCAGCCAGACAGGGTCCGTCCAAGGCAATGAGCAGTTCTTC
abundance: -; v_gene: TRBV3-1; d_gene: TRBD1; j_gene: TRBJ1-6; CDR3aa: CASSDQLSTGSRISPLHF; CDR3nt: TGTGCCAGCAGCGACCAACTCTCGACAGGGAGTCGAATTTCACCCCTCCACTTT
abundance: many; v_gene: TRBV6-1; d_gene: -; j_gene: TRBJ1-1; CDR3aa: CASSSSGLGNTEAFF; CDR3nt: TGTGCCAGCAGTTCCTCAGGGTTAGGGAACACTGAAGCTTTCTTT
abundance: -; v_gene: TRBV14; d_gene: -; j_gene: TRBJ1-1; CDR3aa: CASSQIQASSTEAFF; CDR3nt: TGTGCCAGCAGCCAGATACAGGCGAGTAGTACTGAAGCTTTCTTT